The 10 T cell receptor beta chains in this list originate from one sample, sequenced in a study of CD8 T cells in ankylosing spondylitis. General study points: Within ankylosing spondylitis blood, a TCR beta motif made up of seven to nine highly homologous variants appeared to be characteristic.

Their target antigens are unknown. MiXCR, run by TCRdb on the 5' RACE reads, gives a single entry per CDR3 protein. The repertoire holds 800,000 to 900,000 distinct CDR3 sequences, with about 11% as singletons. The sample taken for sequencing was blood, either unsorted or a sorted T cell fraction (not recorded which). The receptors originated from a male donor with ankylosing spondylitis.

Only a few counts were recorded for this clonotype. The rearrangement uses TRBV7-2 and TRBJ1-2, with unresolved D. CDR3 length: 13 residues. Germline V lookup: CDR1 SGHTA, CDR2 FQGNSA. Deletions cut 5 bases from V and 10 bases from J, with 17 bases between. CDR3 residues: CASSLRTGTAYTF. The CDR3, as DNA: TGTGCCAGCAGCCTAAGGACGGGAACAGCCTACACCTTC.

About this clonotype itself: This may arise from a read error, as a much more abundant clone is one base away. The V and J genes are TRBV7-2 and TRBJ2-1, with no clear D. The CDR3 extends over 14 amino acids. Deletions cut 1 base from V and 5 bases from J, with 9 bases between. CDR1 is SGHTA and CDR2 is FQGNSA in the germline V gene. CDR3 DNA sequence: TGTGCCAGCAGCTTAGGACCAGCGAACAATGAGCAGTTCTTC. Amino acids: CASSLGPANNEQFF.

The genes are TRBV7-2 and TRBJ1-1, with D perhaps TRBD1 (6 bases). CDR3 size: 15 residues. Germline V CDR1 and CDR2: SGHTA, FQGNSA. The V end was cut by 1 base, the J end by 5 bases, with 14 bases between. CDR3 protein: CASSLGVQGQTEAFF. The CDR3 nucleotides read TGTGCCAGCAGCTTAGGGGTGCAGGGACAAACTGAAGCTTTCTTT.

The chain uses TRBV12-3 or TRBV12-4 and TRBJ1-1; no clear D gene. The CDR3 has 13 amino acids. With 7 bases removed from V and 0 bases from J, the gap between germline ends came to 9 bases. Here the CDR3 reads CASNGVMNTEAFF. CDR3 nucleotide sequence: TGTGCCAGCAACGGGGTCATGAACACTGAAGCTTTCTTT.

This clonotype has only a few counts. The gene calls are TRBV3-1 and TRBJ1-1, with D maybe TRBD1 (5 bases). Germline V CDR1 and CDR2: LGHDT, YNNKEL (reference sequence). Trimming stripped 3 bases from V and 9 bases from J, with 14 bases between. This CDR3 comprises 13 residues. The CDR3 is CASSQGRQSQAFF. CDR3 nucleotide sequence: TGTGCCAGCAGCCAGGGGCGGCAGTCCCAAGCTTTCTTT.

This clonotype showed up many times. V is TRBV3-1 and J is TRBJ2-5; D is ambiguous. Germline V CDR1 and CDR2: LGHDT, YNNKEL (reference sequence). This CDR3 has 11 residues. Trimming left V 5 bases short and J 10 bases short, with 11 bases between. CDR3 in DNA: TGTGCCAGCAGCATCCGGACCAACCAGTACTTC. As protein: CASSIRTNQYF.

Only a few counts were recorded for this clonotype. The chain employs TRBV7-9 and TRBJ2-1; TRBD1 aligns across 7 bases. CDR1 SEHNR and CDR2 FQNEAQ come from the germline V gene (reference sequence). This CDR3 spans 17 amino acids. Trimming took 4 bases from V and 0 from J; bases not matched to a gene: 9. The CDR3, as DNA: TGTGCCAGCAGCTATCTACCCGCAGGGGGCTCCTACAATGAGCAGTTCTTC. This translates into CASSYLPAGGSYNEQFF.

The chain uses TRBV28 and TRBJ2-7; TRBD2 matches at 9 bases. The germline V gene encodes CDR1 MDHEN and CDR2 SYDVKM. With 5 bases clipped from V and 2 bases from J, the junction kept 10 bases outside the gene matches. The CDR3 sequence is 16 residues long. In nucleotides, the CDR3 is TGTGCCAGCAGTGCGCATTGGACTAGCGCCCCCTACGAGCAGTACTTC. It yields the protein CASSAHWTSAPYEQYF.

The V gene is TRBV4-3, the J gene TRBJ1-5; no reliable D call. V was shortened by 0 bases and J by 3 bases, with 12 bases between the two germline ends. The CDR3 is 16 residues long. The germline V gene has CDR1 LGHNA and CDR2 YSLEER. The CDR3 sequence: CASSQDLVADNQPQHF. Here the CDR3 DNA reads TGCGCCAGCAGCCAAGATCTAGTTGCAGACAATCAGCCCCAGCATTTT.

The gene calls are TRBV20-1 and TRBJ2-1; 8 bases line up with TRBD2. Unmatched junction bases numbered 8, after V lost 6 bases and J lost 7 bases. The CDR3 loop spans 13 amino acids. Germline V gives CDR1 DFQATT, CDR2 SNEGSKA (reference sequence). The DNA of the CDR3 is TGCAGTGCCCGGGGGGGGGTAGCTAATGAGCAGTTCTTC. Its protein product is CSARGGVANEQFF.